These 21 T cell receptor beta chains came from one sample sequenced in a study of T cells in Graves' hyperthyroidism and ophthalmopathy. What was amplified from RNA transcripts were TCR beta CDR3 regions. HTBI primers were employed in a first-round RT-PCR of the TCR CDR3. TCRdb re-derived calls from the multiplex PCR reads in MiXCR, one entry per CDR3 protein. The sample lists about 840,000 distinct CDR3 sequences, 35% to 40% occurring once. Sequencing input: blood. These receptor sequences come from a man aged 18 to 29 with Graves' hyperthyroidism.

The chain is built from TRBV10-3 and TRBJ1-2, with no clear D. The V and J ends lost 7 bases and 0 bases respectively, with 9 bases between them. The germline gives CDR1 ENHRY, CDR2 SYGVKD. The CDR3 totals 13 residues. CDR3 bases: TGTGCCATCAAGTGGGCAGCTAACTATGGCTACACCTTC. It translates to CAIKWAANYGYTF.

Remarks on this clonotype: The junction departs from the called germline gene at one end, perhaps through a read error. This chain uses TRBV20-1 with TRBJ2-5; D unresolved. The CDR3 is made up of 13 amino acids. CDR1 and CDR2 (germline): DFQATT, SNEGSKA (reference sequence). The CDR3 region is CSARLGSQEAQYF. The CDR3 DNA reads TGCAGTGCTAGGTTGGGCTCACAAGAGGCCCAGTACTTC.

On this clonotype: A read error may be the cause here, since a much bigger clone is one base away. The CDR3 bases are TGTGCCATCAGTAGCCCGGACACCTCCTACGAGCTGTACTTC. This sequence encodes CAISSPDTSYELYF. This chain connects TRBV10-3 to TRBJ2-7; a weak D match, TRBD1 (5 bases). The CDR3 loop spans 14 amino acids. Germline V lookup: CDR1 ENHRY, CDR2 SYGVKD.

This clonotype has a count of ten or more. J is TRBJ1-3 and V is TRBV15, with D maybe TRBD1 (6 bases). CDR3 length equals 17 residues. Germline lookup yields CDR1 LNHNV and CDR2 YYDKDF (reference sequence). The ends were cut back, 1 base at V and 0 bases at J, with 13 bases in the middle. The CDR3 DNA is TGTGCCACCAGCAGAGTCTTACAGGGCCTCTCTGGAAACACCATATATTTT. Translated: CATSRVLQGLSGNTIYF.

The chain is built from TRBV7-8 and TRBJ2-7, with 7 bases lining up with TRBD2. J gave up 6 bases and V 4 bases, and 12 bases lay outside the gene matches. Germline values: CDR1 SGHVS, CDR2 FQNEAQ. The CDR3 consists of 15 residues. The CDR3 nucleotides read TGTGCCAGCAGCTCAGCCCGAGGACTAGGGGTCGAGCAGTACTTC. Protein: CASSSARGLGVEQYF.

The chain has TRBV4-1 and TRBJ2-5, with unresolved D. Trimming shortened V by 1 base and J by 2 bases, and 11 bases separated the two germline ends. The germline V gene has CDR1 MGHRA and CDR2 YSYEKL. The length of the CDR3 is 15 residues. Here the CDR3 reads CASSQVLADQETQYF. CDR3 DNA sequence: TGCGCCAGCAGCCAAGTATTGGCGGATCAAGAGACCCAGTACTTC.

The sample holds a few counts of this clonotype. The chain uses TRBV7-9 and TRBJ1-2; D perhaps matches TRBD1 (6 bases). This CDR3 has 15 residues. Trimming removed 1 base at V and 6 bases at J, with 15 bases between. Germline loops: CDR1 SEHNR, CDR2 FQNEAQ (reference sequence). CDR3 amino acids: CASSLEGGGGNGYTF. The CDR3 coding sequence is TGTGCCAGCAGCTTAGAGGGAGGAGGGGGAAATGGCTACACCTTC.

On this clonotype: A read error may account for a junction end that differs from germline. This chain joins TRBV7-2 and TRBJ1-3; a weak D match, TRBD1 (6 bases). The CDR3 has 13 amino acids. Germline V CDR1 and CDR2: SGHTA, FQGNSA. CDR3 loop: CASSLDSGNTTYF. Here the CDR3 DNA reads TGTGCCAGCAGCCTGGACAGCGGAAACACCACATATTTT.

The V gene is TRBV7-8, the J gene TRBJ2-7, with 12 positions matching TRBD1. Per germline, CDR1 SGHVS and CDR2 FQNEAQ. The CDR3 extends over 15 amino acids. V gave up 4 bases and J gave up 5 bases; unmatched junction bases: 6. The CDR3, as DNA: TGTGCCAGCAGCTCGAGGGACAGGGGGCTAAACGAGCAGTACTTC. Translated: CASSSRDRGLNEQYF.

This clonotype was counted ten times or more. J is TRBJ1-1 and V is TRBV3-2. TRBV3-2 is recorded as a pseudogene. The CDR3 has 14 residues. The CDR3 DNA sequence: TGTGCCAGCAGCCAAGTAGGGGGAGACACTGAAGCTTTCTTT. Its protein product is CASSQVGGDTEAFF.

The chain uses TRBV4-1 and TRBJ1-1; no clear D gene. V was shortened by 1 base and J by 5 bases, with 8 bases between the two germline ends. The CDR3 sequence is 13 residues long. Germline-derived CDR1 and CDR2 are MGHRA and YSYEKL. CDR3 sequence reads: CASSQAGRTEAFF. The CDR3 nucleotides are TGCGCCAGCAGCCAAGCGGGTAGGACTGAAGCTTTCTTT.

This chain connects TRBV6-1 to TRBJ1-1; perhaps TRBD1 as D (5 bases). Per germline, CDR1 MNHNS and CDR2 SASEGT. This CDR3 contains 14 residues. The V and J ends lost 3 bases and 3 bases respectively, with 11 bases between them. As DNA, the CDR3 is TGTGCCAGCAGTGACTGGGGGTCGGACACTGAAGCTTTCTTT. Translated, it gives CASSDWGSDTEAFF.

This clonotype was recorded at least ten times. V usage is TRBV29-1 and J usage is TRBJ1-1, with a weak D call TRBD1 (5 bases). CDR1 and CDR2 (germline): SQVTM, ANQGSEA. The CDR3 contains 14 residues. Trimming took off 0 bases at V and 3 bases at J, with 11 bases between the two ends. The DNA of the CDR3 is TGCAGCGTTGAAGATCAGGGTTCGGACACTGAAGCTTTCTTT. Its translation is CSVEDQGSDTEAFF. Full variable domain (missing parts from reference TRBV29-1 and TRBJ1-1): SAVISQKPSRDICQRGTSLTIQCQVDSQVTMMFWYRQQPGQSLTLIATANQGSEATYESGFVIDKFPISRPNLTFSTLTVSNMSPEDSSIYLCSVEDQGSDTEAFFGQGTRLTVV.

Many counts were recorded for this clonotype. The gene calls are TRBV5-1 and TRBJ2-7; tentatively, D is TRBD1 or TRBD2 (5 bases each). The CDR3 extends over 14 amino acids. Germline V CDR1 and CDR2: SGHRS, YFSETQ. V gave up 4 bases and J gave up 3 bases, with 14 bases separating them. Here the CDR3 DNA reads TGCGCCAGCAGCCGAAGGACGGGACGCTACGAGCAGTACTTC. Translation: CASSRRTGRYEQYF.

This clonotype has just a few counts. DNA for the CDR3: TGTGCCAGCAGCTTCGGGGGCGGGGCTGGGGCCAACGTCCTGACTTTC. This sequence encodes CASSFGGGAGANVLTF. The chain combines TRBV7-2 with TRBJ2-6; either TRBD1 or TRBD2 may supply D (6 bases each). The CDR3 is made up of 16 amino acids. V dropped 3 bases and J dropped 2 bases, with 11 bases sitting between them. In germline, CDR1 is SGHTA, CDR2 FQGNSA. Drawing the rest from reference TRBV7-2 and TRBJ2-6, the complete variable domain is GAGVSQSPSNKVTEKGKDVELRCDPISGHTALYWYRQSLGQGLEFLIYFQGNSAPDKSGLPSDRFSAERTGGSVSTLTIQRTQQEDSAVYLCASSFGGGAGANVLTFGAGSRLTVL.

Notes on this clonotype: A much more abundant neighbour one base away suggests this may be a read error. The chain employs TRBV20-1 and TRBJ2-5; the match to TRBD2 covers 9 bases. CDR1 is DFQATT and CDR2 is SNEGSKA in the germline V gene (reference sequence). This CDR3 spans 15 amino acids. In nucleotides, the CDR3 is TGCACCCCTGGGCGGGAGGGCCTGGAGGAGGAGGCCCAGTACTTC. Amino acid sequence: CTPGREGLEEEAQYF.

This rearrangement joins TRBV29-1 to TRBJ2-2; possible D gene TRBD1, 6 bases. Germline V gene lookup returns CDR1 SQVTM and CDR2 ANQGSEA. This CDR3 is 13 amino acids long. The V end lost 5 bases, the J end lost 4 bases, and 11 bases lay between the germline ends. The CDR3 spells CSVRGGSTGELFF. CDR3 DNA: TGCAGCGTTAGAGGGGGTTCCACCGGGGAGCTGTTTTTT.

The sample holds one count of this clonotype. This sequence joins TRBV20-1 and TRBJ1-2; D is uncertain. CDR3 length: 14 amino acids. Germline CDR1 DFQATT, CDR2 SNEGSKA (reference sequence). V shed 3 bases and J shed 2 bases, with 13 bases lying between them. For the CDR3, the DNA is TGCAGTGCTAGCCCCCGGGCTCTGAACTATGGCTACACCTTC. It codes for CSASPRALNYGYTF.

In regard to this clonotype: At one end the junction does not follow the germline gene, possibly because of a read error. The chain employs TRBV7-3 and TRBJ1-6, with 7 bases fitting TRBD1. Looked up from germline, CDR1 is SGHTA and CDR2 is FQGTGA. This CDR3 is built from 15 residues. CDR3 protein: CASSLKDRRDSPLHF. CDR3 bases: TGTGCCAGCAGTTTAAAGGACAGGAGGGATTCACCCCTCCACTTT. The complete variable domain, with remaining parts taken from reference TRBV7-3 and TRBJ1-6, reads GAGVSQTPSNKVTEKGKYVELRCDPISGHTALYWYRQSLGQGPEFLIYFQGTGAADDSGLPNDRFFAVRPEGSVSTLKIQRTERGDSAVYLCASSLKDRRDSPLHFGNGTRLTVT.

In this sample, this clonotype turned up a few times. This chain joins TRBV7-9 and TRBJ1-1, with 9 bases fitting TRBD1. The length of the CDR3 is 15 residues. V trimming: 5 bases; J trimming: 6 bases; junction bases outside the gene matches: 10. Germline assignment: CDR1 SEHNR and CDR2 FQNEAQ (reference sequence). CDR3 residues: CASSPDRGRSAEAFF. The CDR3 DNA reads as TGTGCCAGCAGCCCGGACAGGGGAAGGTCCGCTGAAGCTTTCTTT.

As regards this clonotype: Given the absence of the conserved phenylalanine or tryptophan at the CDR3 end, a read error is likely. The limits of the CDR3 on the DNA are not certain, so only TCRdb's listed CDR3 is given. The CDR3 protein is CAISESLGTRQNT. The J gene is TRBJ2-5, the V gene TRBV10-3; the table assigns TRBD2, which was not confirmed against the DNA. Germline CDR1 is ENHRY and CDR2 is SYGVKD. The CDR3 totals 13 residues, both ends included.